The sequence of this T cell receptor beta chain was determined in a study of blood T cells in healthy people across ages. Broader study findings: CMV status of donors was not determined, possibly confounding expanded clonotype changes.

This clonotype was counted between two and nine times. Its antigen is unidentified. A second PCR, run for roughly 7 to 12 cycles, used a sample-barcoded 5' primer plus a J-beta primer mix. MiXCR, run by TCRdb on the 5' RACE reads, gives a single entry per CDR3 protein. The sample contains 650,000 to 1,000,000 distinct CDR3 sequences, roughly 34% of which appear only once. Trimming removed 5 bases at V and 4 bases at J, with 16 bases between. The CDR3 runs to 15 residues. Sequenced input: blood. The receptor was derived from a man in his late teens or twenties in good health. This rearrangement joins TRBV12-3 or TRBV12-4 to TRBJ2-3; maybe TRBD2 (6 bases). CDR3 amino acids: CASSKPGLHADTQYF. CDR3 bases: TGTGCCAGCAGTAAACCGGGACTTCACGCAGATACGCAGTATTTT.